This T cell receptor beta chain was retrieved from a study of cytomegalovirus exposure and HLA in healthy donors. The PCR was carried out with 60 Vbeta primers and 13 Jbeta primers. Generated by immunoSEQ multiplex PCR, the TCRdb table keeps only in-frame clones and is missing some. The top ten hold roughly 4% of the sample, which has approximately 100,000 clones, around three quarters seen once. Sequenced sample: PBMCs. The receptor was isolated from a man in his forties in good health and CMV-seronegative.

The CDR3 here is CASRDRGRQETQYF. The CDR3 region has the DNA TGTGCCAGCAGGGACAGGGGCCGGCAAGAGACCCAGTACTTC. V usage is TRBV5-4 and J usage is TRBJ2-5; 9 nucleotides align to TRBD1. The V gene end was trimmed by 5 bases and the J gene end by 2 bases; junction bases not matched to a gene: 4. This CDR3 has 14 residues. The germline CDR1 and CDR2 sequences are SGHNT and YYREEE (reference sequence). The full variable domain, completed using reference TRBV5-4 and TRBJ2-5, is ETGVTQSPTHLIKTRGQQVTLRCSSQSGHNTVSWYQQALGQGPQFIFQYYREEENGRGNFPPRFSGLQFPNYSSELNVNALELDDSALYLCASRDRGRQETQYFGPGTRLLVL.